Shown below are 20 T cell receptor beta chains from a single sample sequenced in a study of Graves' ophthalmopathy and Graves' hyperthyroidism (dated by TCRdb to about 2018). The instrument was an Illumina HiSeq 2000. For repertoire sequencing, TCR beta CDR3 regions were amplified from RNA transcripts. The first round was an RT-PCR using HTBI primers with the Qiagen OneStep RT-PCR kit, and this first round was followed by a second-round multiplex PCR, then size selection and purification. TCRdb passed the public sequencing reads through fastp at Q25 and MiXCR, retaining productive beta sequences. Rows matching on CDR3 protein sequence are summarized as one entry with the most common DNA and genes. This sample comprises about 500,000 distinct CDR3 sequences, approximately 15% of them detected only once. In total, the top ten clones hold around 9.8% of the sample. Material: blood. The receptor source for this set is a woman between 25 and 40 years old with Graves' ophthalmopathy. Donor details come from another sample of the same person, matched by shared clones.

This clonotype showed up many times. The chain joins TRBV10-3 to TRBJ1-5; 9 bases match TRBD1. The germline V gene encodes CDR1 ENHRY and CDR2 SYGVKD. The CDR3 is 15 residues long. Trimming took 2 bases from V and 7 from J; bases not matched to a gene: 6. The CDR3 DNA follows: TGTGCCATCAGTGAGACAGGGGGCGCGGGACAGCCCCAGCATTTT. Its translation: CAISETGGAGQPQHF.

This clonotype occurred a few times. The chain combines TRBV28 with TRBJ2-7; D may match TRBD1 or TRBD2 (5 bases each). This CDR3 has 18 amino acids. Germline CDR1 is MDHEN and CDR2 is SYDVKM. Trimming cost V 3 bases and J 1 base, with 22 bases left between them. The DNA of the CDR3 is TGTGCCAGCAGTTTCAGCCCGGGGATTAGTAGGGGATCCTACGAGCAGTACTTC. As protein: CASSFSPGISRGSYEQYF. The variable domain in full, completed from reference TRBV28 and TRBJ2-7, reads DVKVTQSSRYLVKRTGEKVFLECVQDMDHENMFWYRQDPGLGLRLIYFSYDVKMKEKGDIPEGYSVSREKKERFSLILESASTNQTSMYLCASSFSPGISRGSYEQYFGPGTRLTVT.

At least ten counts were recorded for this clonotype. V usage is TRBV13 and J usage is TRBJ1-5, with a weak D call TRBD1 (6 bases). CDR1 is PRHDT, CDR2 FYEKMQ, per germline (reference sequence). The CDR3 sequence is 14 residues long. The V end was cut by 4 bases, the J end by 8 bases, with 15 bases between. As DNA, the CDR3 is TGTGCCAGCAGCTCGAGACAGGTTGTGGAGCCCCAGCATTTT. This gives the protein CASSSRQVVEPQHF.

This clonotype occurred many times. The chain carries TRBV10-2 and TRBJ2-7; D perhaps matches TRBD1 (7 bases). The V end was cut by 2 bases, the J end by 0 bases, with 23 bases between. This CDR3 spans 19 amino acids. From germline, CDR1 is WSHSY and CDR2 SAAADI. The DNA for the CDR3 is TGCGCCAGCAGTGAGGGACAGGCGCTGGACTACTCGAGCTCCTACGAGCAGTACTTC. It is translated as CASSEGQALDYSSSYEQYF.

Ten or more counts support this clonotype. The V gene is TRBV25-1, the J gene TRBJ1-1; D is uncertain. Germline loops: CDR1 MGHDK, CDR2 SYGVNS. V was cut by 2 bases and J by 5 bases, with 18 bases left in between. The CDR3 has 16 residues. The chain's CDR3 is CASSEAGTGRVTEAFF. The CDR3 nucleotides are TGTGCCAGCAGTGAAGCTGGCACGGGGAGAGTTACTGAAGCTTTCTTT.

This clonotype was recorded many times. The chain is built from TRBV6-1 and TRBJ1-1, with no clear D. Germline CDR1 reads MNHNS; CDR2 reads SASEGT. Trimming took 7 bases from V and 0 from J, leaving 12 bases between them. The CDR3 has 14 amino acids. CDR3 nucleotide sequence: TGTGCCAGCACCCCGACAACCATGAACACTGAAGCTTTCTTT. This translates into CASTPTTMNTEAFF.

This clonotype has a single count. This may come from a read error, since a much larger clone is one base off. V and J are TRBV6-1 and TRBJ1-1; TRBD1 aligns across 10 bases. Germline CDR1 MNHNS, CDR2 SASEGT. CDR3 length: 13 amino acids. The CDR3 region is CTSNDRGHSEAFF. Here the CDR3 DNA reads TGTACCAGCAATGACAGGGGGCATAGTGAAGCTTTCTTT.

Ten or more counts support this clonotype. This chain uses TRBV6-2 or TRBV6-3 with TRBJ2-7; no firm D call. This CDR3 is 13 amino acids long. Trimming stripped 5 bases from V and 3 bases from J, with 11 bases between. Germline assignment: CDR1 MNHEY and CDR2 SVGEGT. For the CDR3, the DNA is TGTGCCAGCAGTAGGGTCCTTGTCTACGAGCAGTACTTC. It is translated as CASSRVLVYEQYF.

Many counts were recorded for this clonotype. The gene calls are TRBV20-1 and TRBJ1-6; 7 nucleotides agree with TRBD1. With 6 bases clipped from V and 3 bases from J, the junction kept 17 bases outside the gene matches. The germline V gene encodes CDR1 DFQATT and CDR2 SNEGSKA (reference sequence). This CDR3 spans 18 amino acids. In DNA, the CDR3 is TGCAGTGCGAAAAAATCGACAGGGAAGCTCCTCTATAATTCACCCCTCCACTTT. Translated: CSAKKSTGKLLYNSPLHF.

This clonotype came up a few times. The CDR3 coding sequence is TGTGCCAGCAGCTCGGGCCCGGGACGGCGAAGCGCTGAAGCTTTCTTT. Protein: CASSSGPGRRSAEAFF. The V and J genes are TRBV11-2 and TRBJ1-1; D may be TRBD1 (5 bases). Trimming removed 4 bases from V and 6 bases from J, with 21 bases in between. Germline assignment: CDR1 SGHAT and CDR2 FQNNGV. The CDR3 extends over 16 amino acids.

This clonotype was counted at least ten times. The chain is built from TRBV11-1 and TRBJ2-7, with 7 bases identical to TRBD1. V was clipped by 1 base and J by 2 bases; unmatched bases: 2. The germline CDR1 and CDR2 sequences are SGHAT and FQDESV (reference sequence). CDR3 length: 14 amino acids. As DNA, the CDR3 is TGTGCCAGCAGCTTAGGAGGGACAGCCTACGAGCAGTACTTC. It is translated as CASSLGGTAYEQYF.

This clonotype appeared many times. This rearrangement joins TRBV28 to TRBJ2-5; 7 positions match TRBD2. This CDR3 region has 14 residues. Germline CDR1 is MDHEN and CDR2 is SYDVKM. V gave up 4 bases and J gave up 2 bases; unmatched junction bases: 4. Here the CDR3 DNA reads TGTGCCAGCAGTTCGGAGCGGGGTCAAGAGACCCAGTACTTC. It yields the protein CASSSERGQETQYF.

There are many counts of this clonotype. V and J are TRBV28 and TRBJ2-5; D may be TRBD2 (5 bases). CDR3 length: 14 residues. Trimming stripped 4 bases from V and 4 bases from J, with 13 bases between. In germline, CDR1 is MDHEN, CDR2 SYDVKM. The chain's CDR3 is CASSSSGRGETQYF. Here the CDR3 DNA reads TGTGCCAGCAGTTCATCAGGACGGGGAGAGACCCAGTACTTC.

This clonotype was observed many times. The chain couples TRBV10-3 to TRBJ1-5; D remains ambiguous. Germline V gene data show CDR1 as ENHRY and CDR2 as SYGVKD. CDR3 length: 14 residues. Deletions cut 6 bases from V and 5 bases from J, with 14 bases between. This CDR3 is CAISPIPIDQPQHF. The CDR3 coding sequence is TGTGCCATCAGCCCGATACCGATCGATCAGCCCCAGCATTTT.

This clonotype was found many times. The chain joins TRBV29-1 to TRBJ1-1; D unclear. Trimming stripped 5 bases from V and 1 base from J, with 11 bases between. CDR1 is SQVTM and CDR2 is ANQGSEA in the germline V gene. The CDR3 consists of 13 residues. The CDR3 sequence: CSVRLYRNTEAFF. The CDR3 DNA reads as TGCAGCGTTCGTTTGTACCGGAACACTGAAGCTTTCTTT.

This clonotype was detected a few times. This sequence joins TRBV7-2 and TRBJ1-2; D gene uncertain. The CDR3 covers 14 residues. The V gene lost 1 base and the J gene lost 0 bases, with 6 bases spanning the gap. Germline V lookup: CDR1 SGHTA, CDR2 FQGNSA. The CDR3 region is CASSLVPANYGYTF. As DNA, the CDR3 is TGTGCCAGCAGCTTAGTGCCAGCTAACTATGGCTACACCTTC.

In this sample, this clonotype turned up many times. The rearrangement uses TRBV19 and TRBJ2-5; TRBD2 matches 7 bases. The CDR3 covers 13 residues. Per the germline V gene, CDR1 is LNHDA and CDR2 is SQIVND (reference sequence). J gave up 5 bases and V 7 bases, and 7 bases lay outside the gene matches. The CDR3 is CASTPGGGETQYF. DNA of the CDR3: TGTGCCAGTACACCCGGCGGGGGTGAGACCCAGTACTTC. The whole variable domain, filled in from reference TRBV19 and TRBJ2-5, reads DGGITQSPKYLFRKEGQNVTLSCEQNLNHDAMYWYRQDPGQGLRLIYYSQIVNDFQKGDIAEGYSVSREKKESFPLTVTSAQKNPTAFYLCASTPGGGETQYFGPGTRLLVL.

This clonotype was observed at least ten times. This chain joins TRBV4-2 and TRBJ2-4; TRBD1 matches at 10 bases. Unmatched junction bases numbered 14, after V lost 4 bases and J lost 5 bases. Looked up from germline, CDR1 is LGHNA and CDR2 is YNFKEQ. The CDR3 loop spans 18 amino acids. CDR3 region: CASSPPGQGPRVENIQYF. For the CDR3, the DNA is TGTGCCAGCAGCCCCCCGGGACAGGGGCCTCGCGTCGAAAACATTCAGTACTTC.

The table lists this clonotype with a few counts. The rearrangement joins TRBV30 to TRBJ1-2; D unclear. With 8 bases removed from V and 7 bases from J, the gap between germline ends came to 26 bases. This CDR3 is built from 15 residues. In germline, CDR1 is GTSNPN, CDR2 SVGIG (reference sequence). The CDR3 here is CARRSISPNGAGYTF. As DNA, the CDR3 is TGTGCCCGTCGTTCGATATCACCTAACGGCGCTGGCTACACCTTC.

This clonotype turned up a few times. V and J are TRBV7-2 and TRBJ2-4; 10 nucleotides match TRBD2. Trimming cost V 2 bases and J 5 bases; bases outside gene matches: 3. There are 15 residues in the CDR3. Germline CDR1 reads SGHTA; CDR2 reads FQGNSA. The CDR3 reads CASSLQAGGQNIQYF. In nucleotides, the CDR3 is TGTGCCAGCAGCTTACAAGCGGGAGGGCAAAACATTCAGTACTTC. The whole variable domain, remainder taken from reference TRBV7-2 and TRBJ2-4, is GAGVSQSPSNKVTEKGKDVELRCDPISGHTALYWYRQSLGQGLEFLIYFQGNSAPDKSGLPSDRFSAERTGGSVSTLTIQRTQQEDSAVYLCASSLQAGGQNIQYFGAGTRLSVL.